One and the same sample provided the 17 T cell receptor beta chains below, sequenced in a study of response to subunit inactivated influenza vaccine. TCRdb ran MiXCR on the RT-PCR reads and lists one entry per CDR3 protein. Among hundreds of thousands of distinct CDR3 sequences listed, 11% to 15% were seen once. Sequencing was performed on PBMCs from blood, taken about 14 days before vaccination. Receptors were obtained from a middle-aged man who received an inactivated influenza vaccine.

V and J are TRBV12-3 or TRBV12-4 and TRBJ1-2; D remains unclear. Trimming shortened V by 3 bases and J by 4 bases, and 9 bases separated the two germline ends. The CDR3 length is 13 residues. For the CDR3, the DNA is TGTGCCAGCAGTTTCGAAGCGGGCTATGGCTACACCTTC. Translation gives CASSFEAGYGYTF.

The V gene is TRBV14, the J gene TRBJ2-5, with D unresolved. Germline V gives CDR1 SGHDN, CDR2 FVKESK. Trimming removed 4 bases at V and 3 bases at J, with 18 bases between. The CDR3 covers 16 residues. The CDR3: CASSLGWAVLEETQYF. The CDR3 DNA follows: TGTGCCAGCAGCCTCGGTTGGGCGGTACTGGAAGAGACCCAGTACTTC.

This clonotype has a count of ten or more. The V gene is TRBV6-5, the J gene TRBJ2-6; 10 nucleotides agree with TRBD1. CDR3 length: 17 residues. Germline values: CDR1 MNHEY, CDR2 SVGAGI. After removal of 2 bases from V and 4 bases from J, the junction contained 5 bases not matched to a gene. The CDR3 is CASSYGQGGKGANVLTF. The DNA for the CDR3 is TGTGCCAGCAGTTACGGACAGGGGGGCAAAGGGGCCAACGTCCTGACTTTC.

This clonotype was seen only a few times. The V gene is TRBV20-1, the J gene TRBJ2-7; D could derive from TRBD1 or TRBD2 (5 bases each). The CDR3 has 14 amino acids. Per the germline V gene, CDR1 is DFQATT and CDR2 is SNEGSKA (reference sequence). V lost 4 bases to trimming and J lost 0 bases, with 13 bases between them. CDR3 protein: CSATLYGASYEQYF. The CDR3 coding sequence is TGCAGTGCTACGTTATACGGGGCCTCCTACGAGCAGTACTTC.

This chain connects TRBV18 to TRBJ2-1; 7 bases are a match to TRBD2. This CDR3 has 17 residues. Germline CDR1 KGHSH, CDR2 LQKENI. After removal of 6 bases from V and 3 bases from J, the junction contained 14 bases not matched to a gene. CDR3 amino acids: CASSPANLKRDYNEQFF. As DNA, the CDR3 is TGTGCCAGCTCCCCCGCCAACCTCAAGCGGGACTACAATGAGCAGTTCTTC.

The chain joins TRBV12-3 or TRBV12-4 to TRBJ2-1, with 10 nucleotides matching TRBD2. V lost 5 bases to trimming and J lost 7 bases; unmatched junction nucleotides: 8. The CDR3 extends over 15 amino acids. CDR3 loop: CASSHPGLAKNEQFF. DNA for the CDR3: TGTGCCAGCAGTCATCCGGGACTAGCGAAAAATGAGCAGTTCTTC.

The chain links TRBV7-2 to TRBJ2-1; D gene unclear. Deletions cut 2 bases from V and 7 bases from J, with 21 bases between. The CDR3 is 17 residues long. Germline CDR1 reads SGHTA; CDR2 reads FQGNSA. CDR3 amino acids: CASSLLSAVAGSNEQFF. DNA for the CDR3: TGTGCCAGCAGCTTATTGTCGGCCGTAGCTGGTTCGAATGAGCAGTTCTTC.

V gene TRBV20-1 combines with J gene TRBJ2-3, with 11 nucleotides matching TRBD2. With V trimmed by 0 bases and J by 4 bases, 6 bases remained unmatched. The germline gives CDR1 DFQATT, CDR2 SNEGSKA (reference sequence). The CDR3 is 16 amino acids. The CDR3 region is CSARDPTSGGSDTQYF. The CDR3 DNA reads TGCAGTGCTAGAGACCCAACTAGCGGGGGCTCAGATACGCAGTATTTT.

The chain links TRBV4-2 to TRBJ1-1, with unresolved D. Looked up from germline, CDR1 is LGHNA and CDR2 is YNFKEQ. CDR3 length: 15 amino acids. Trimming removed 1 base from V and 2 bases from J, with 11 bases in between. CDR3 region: CASSQGPRGNTEAFF. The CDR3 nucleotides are TGTGCCAGCAGCCAAGGCCCCCGGGGTAACACTGAAGCTTTCTTT.

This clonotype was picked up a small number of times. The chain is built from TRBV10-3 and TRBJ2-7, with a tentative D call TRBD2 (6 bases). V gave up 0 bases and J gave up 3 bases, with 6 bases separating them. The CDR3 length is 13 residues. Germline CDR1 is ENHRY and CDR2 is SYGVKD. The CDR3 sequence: CAISESRGYEQYF. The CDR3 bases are TGTGCCATCAGTGAGTCGCGGGGCTACGAGCAGTACTTC.

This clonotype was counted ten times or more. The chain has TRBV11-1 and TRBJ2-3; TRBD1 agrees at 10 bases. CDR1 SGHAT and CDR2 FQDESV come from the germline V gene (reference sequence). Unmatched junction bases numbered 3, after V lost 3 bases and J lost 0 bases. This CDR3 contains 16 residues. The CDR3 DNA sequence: TGTGCCAGCAGCTTCCGGACAGGGGGGAGCACAGATACGCAGTATTTT. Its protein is CASSFRTGGSTDTQYF.

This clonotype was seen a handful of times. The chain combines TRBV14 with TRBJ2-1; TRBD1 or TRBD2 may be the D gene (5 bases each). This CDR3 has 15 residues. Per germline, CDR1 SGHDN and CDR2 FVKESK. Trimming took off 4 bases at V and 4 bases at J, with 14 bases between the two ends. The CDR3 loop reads CASSRSGTPYNEQFF. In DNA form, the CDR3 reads TGTGCCAGCAGCCGTTCCGGGACCCCTTACAATGAGCAGTTCTTC.

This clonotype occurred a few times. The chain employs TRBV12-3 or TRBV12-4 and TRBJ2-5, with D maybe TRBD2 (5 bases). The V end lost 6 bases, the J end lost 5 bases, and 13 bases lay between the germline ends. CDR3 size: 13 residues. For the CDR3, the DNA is TGTGCCAGCAGCTGGGCGGAGGTTGAGACCCAGTACTTC. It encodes CASSWAEVETQYF.

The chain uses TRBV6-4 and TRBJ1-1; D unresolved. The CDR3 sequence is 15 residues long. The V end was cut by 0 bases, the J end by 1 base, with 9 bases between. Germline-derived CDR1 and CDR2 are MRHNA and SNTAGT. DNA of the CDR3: TGTGCCAGCAGTGACTCCAAACGGAGGAACACTGAAGCTTTCTTT. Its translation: CASSDSKRRNTEAFF.

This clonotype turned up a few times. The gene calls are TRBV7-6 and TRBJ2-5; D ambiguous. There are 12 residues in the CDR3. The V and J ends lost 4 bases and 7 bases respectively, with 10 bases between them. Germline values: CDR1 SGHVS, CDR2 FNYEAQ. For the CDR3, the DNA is TGTGCCAGCAGCTCATATCAGGCGACCCAGTACTTC. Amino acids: CASSSYQATQYF.

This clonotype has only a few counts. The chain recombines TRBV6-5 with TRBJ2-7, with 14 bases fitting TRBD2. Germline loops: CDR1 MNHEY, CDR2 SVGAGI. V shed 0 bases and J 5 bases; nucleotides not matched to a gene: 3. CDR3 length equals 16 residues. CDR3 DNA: TGTGCCAGCAGTTACTCGGGACTAGCGGGAGTCCACGAGCAGTACTTC. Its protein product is CASSYSGLAGVHEQYF.

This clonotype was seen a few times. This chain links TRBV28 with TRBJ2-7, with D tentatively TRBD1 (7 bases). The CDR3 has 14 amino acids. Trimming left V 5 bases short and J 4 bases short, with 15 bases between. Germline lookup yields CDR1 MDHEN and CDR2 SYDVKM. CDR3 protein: CASSTGEVRYEQYF. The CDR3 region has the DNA TGTGCCAGCAGTACAGGGGAGGTTAGATACGAGCAGTACTTC.